The 18 T cell receptor beta chains presented below share a single source sample, sequenced in a study of T cells in Graves' hyperthyroidism and ophthalmopathy. The TCR beta CDR3 regions underwent amplification using RNA transcripts as the source. A set of HTBI primers served as the primers for a first-round RT-PCR of the TCR CDR3. TCRdb reanalysed the multiplex PCR reads using MiXCR and keeps one entry per CDR3 protein. The table has hundreds of thousands of distinct CDR3 sequences, 15% to 20% seen once. Sequencing was performed on blood. All receptors come from a woman aged 40 to 55 with Graves' ophthalmopathy.

This chain joins TRBV4-2 and TRBJ2-5; 7 nucleotides line up with TRBD2. The CDR3 is 15 amino acids. The germline gives CDR1 LGHNA, CDR2 YNFKEQ. The ends lost 4 bases at V and 5 bases at J; junction bases unmatched: 10. CDR3 in amino acids: CASSRYQGGWETQYF. Here the CDR3 DNA reads TGTGCCAGCAGCCGATACCAGGGAGGGTGGGAGACCCAGTACTTC.

This clonotype was counted between two and nine times. The chain combines TRBV7-3 with TRBJ2-2; 9 bases line up with TRBD1. V was clipped by 2 bases and J by 4 bases; unmatched bases: 8. This CDR3 is built from 17 residues. Germline V gene data show CDR1 as SGHTA and CDR2 as FQGTGA. DNA for the CDR3: TGTGCCAGCAGCTTACCCGGGACAGGGTATGGCACCGGGGAGCTGTTTTTT. This translates into CASSLPGTGYGTGELFF.

This sequence joins TRBV6-2 or TRBV6-3 and TRBJ2-1; perhaps TRBD1 as D (5 bases). The CDR3 has 17 amino acids. Germline values: CDR1 MNHEY, CDR2 SVGEGT. Trimming shortened V by 5 bases and J by 2 bases, and 19 bases separated the two germline ends. The CDR3 DNA is TGTGCCAGCAGTGACCAAGAGACAGTAGTACCCTACAATGAGCAGTTCTTC. Translation: CASSDQETVVPYNEQFF.

The rearrangement uses TRBV7-6 and TRBJ2-5; 10 nucleotides line up with TRBD2. Germline CDR1 reads SGHVS; CDR2 reads FNYEAQ. V was pared by 1 base and J by 2 bases, with 10 bases of the junction left unmatched. The length of the CDR3 is 18 residues. CDR3 DNA: TGTGCCAGCAGCTTAGTTTGGCTAGCGGGGGCCGTACAAGAGACCCAGTACTTC. It translates to CASSLVWLAGAVQETQYF.

The V and J genes are TRBV9 and TRBJ2-3, with 10 nucleotides matching TRBD2. Trimming at V came to 0 bases and at J to 4 bases, leaving 5 bases not matched to a gene. CDR3 length: 16 amino acids. Germline lookup yields CDR1 SGDLS and CDR2 YYNGEE. The chain's CDR3 is CASSVGLAGVPDTQYF. As DNA, the CDR3 is TGTGCCAGCAGCGTAGGGCTAGCGGGAGTCCCAGATACGCAGTATTTT.

V and J are TRBV20-1 and TRBJ2-2; 14 nucleotides align to TRBD2. CDR1 and CDR2 from the germline V gene are DFQATT and SNEGSKA (reference sequence). V gave up 0 bases and J gave up 3 bases; unmatched junction bases: 12. The CDR3 is 20 residues long. This CDR3 is CSARDLTGTSGSIYTGELFF. CDR3 sequence (DNA): TGCAGTGCTAGAGATCTCACCGGGACTAGCGGGAGCATTTACACCGGGGAGCTGTTTTTT.

The CDR3 DNA is TGTGCCAGTAGTATAGGCAGGGAGAACTATGGCTACACCTTC. This sequence encodes CASSIGRENYGYTF. The rearrangement links TRBV19 to TRBJ1-2; possibly TRBD1 for D (5 bases). This CDR3 spans 14 amino acids. The germline CDR1 and CDR2 sequences are LNHDA and SQIVND (reference sequence). Trimming pared 1 base from V and 2 bases from J, leaving 8 bases between. The variable domain in full, completed from reference TRBV19 and TRBJ1-2, reads DGGITQSPKYLFRKEGQNVTLSCEQNLNHDAMYWYRQDPGQGLRLIYYSQIVNDFQKGDIAEGYSVSREKKESFPLTVTSAQKNPTAFYLCASSIGRENYGYTFGSGTRLTVV.

This clonotype has a handful of counts. The chain employs TRBV12-3 or TRBV12-4 and TRBJ2-3; no definite D call. This CDR3 contains 14 residues. V gave up 3 bases and J gave up 5 bases, with 12 bases separating them. The CDR3 DNA sequence: TGTGCCAGCAGTTTGGGCCCCTTCGTAGATACGCAGTATTTT. It codes for CASSLGPFVDTQYF.

V is TRBV27 and J is TRBJ1-4; TRBD1 aligns across 9 bases. CDR1 is MNHEY and CDR2 is SMNVEV in the germline V gene (reference sequence). This CDR3 has 15 residues. Losses at the gene ends were 5 bases for V and 3 bases for J; bases not matched to a gene: 4. The CDR3 nucleotides read TGTGCCAGCAGTAAACAGGGGGCAGCTAATGAAAAACTGTTTTTT. Protein sequence: CASSKQGAANEKLFF.

This clonotype came up many times. This chain links TRBV12-3 or TRBV12-4 with TRBJ2-5, with 7 bases that match TRBD1. V shed 6 bases and J 8 bases; nucleotides not matched to a gene: 12. The CDR3 totals 14 residues. CDR3 sequence (DNA): TGTGCCAGCAGGCCTGGGGGACAGTCAAGAACCCAGTACTTC. It specifies CASRPGGQSRTQYF.

This clonotype has at least ten counts. This rearrangement joins TRBV29-1 to TRBJ2-1; TRBD1 or TRBD2 may be the D gene (5 bases each). V was shortened by 5 bases and J by 4 bases, with 9 bases between the two germline ends. The CDR3 totals 12 residues. Germline CDR1 reads SQVTM; CDR2 reads ANQGSEA. CDR3 amino acids: CSVWWGYNEQFF. The CDR3 region has the DNA TGCAGCGTTTGGTGGGGGTACAATGAGCAGTTCTTC.

This clonotype was seen ten or more times. The rearrangement joins TRBV2 to TRBJ1-1; D may be TRBD1 (5 bases). V lost 4 bases, J lost 8 bases, and 14 bases lay in between. Germline values: CDR1 SNHLY, CDR2 FYNNEI. This CDR3 is built from 13 residues. The chain's CDR3 is CASSAGNVGEAFF. The CDR3 DNA sequence: TGTGCCAGCAGTGCAGGGAACGTCGGAGAAGCTTTCTTT.

This rearrangement joins TRBV5-1 to TRBJ2-5; D is unresolved. Germline V lookup: CDR1 SGHRS, CDR2 YFSETQ. The CDR3 totals 14 residues. Deletions cut 4 bases from V and 0 bases from J, with 10 bases between. The CDR3 DNA reads as TGCGCCAGCAGCACGGCAGGACACCAAGAGACCCAGTACTTC. Amino acids: CASSTAGHQETQYF.

J is TRBJ2-7 and V is TRBV12-3 or TRBV12-4, with TRBD2 as a possible D gene (6 bases). CDR3 length: 15 amino acids. V was pared by 6 bases and J by 3 bases, with 18 bases between. This CDR3 reads CASSETSLSFYEQYF. The DNA for the CDR3 is TGTGCCAGCAGCGAAACTAGCCTTTCCTTCTACGAGCAGTACTTC.

The sample holds a few counts of this clonotype. V usage is TRBV6-6 and J usage is TRBJ2-1, with 8 bases matching TRBD1. The J segment lost 7 bases and the V segment lost 0 bases, leaving 5 bases of the junction unmatched. CDR1 is MNHNY and CDR2 is SVGAGI in the germline V gene (reference sequence). This CDR3 is built from 15 residues. Written as DNA, the CDR3 is TGTGCCAGCAGTTACTCTTTGGACAGGGTAAATGAGCAGTTCTTC. It is translated as CASSYSLDRVNEQFF.

There are a few counts of this clonotype. The chain combines TRBV5-5 with TRBJ2-1, with unresolved D. Trimming shortened V by 4 bases and J by 6 bases, and 11 bases separated the two germline ends. The CDR3 is 13 amino acids. CDR1 is SGHKS, CDR2 YYEKEE, per germline (reference sequence). The CDR3 here is CASSPNYSNEQFF. CDR3 nucleotide sequence: TGTGCCAGCAGCCCGAATTACAGCAATGAGCAGTTCTTC. The full variable domain, in which reference TRBV5-5 and TRBJ2-1 provide the parts outside the CDR3, is DAGVTQSPTHLIKTRGQQVTLRCSPISGHKSVSWYQQVLGQGPQFIFQYYEKEERGRGNFPDRFSARQFPNYSSELNVNALLLGDSALYLCASSPNYSNEQFFGPGTRLTVL.

This clonotype appeared many times. J is TRBJ1-1 and V is TRBV27, with TRBD1 matching over 7 bases. Germline V gene lookup returns CDR1 MNHEY and CDR2 SMNVEV (reference sequence). V dropped 4 bases and J dropped 0; count of bases not matched to a gene: 8. The CDR3 is 16 residues long. CDR3 sequence (DNA): TGTGCCAGCAGTTATAGGGACAGCTATTTGAACACTGAAGCTTTCTTT. Translation gives CASSYRDSYLNTEAFF.

This clonotype was recorded a few times. The chain recombines TRBV6-1 with TRBJ1-3, with 10 bases identical to TRBD1. The ends lost 4 bases at V and 5 bases at J; junction bases unmatched: 2. Germline CDR1 MNHNS, CDR2 SASEGT. The CDR3 spans 14 residues. The CDR3 nucleotides are TGTGCCAGCAGTGCGACAGGGGGCCGAAACACCATATATTTT. Its translation: CASSATGGRNTIYF.